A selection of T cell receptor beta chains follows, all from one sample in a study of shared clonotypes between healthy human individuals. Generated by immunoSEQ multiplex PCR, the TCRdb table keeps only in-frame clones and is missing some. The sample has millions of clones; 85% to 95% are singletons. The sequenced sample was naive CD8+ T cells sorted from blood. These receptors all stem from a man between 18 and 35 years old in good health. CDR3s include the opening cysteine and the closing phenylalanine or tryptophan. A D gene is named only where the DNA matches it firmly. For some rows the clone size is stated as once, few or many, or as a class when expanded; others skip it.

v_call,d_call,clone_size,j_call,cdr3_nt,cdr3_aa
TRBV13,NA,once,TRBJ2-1,TGTGCCAGCAGCTTGGTTGGCTACAATGAGCAGTTCTTC,CASSLVGYNEQFF
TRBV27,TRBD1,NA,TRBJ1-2,TGTGCCACCTTGGACAGGGGCTATGGCTACACCTTC,CATLDRGYGYTF
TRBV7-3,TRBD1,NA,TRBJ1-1,TGTGCCAGCAGCCCCGGACAGGGGATGAACACTGAAGCTTTCTTT,CASSPGQGMNTEAFF
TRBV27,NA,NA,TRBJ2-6,TGTGCCAGCAGTTTGATCCAGCCCTCTGGGGCCAACGTCCTGACTTTC,CASSLIQPSGANVLTF
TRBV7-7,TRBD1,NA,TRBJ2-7,TGTGCTAGCAGACGAGACAGGGAGTGCGAGCAGTACTTC,CASRRDRECEQYF
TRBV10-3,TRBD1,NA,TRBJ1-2,TGTACCACCAGAGTCCAGGTTACAGGGGCTAACTATGGCTACACCTTC,CTTRVQVTGANYGYTF
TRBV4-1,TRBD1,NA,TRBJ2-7,TGCGCCAGCAGCCAAGTGGGACAGGGACAGGAGCAGTACTTC,CASSQVGQGQEQYF
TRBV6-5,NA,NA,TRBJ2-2,TGTGCCAGCAGTTACGCCCCGGGGACCGGGGAGCTGTTTTTT,CASSYAPGTGELFF
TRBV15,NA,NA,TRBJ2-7,TGTGCCACCAGCAGAGATAGGGGTTCCCCCTACGAGCAGTACTTC,CATSRDRGSPYEQYF
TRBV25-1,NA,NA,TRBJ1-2,TGTGCCAGCGATCCTGGGACGGGTTATGGCTACACCTTC,CASDPGTGYGYTF
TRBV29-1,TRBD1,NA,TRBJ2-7,TGCAGCGTACCCGACAGGGCCCCAGGGGAGCAGTACTTC,CSVPDRAPGEQYF
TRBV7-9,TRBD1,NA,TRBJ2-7,TGTGCCAGCAGCCCCCCTCGACAGGGGGCTGGCTACGAGCAGTACTTC,CASSPPRQGAGYEQYF
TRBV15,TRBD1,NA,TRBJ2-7,TGTGCCACCACCGCGACAGGGCGGACCTACGAGCAGTACTTC,CATTATGRTYEQYF
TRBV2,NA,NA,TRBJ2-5,TGTGCCAGCAGTGAACTTCAGATTAGGGTCGAGACCCAGTACTTC,CASSELQIRVETQYF